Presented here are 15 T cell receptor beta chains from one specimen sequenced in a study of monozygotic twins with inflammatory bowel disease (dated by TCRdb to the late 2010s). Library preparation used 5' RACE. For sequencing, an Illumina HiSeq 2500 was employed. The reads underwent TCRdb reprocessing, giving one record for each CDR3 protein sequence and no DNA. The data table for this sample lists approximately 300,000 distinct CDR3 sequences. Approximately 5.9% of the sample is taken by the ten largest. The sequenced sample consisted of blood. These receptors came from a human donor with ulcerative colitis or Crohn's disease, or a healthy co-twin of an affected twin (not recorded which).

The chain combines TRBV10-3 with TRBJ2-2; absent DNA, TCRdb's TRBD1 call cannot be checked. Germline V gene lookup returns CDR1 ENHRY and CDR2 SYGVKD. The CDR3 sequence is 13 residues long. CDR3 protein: CAIRDLNTGELFF.

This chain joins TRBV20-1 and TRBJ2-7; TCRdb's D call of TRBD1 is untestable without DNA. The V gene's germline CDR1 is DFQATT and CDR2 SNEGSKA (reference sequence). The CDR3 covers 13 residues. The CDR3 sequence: CRARGDRLYEQYF.

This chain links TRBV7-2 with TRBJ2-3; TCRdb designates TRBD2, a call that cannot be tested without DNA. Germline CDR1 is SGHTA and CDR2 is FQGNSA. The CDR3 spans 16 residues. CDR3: CASSLADRAGADTQYF.

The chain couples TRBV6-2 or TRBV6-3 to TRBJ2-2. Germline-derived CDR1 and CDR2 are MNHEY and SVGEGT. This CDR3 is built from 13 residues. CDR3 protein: CASSWSYTGELFF.

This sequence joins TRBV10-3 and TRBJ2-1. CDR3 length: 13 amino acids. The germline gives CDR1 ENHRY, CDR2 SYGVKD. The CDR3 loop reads CAISELTYNEQFF.

The CDR3 region is CASSLAFREQFF. This chain uses TRBV7-8 with TRBJ2-1. CDR1 is SGHVS and CDR2 is FQNEAQ in the germline V gene. This CDR3 is 12 amino acids long.

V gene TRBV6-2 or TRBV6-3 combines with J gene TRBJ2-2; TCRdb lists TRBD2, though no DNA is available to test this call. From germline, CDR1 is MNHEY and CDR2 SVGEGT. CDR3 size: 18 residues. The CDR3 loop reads CASSYPRDSRRGTGELFF.

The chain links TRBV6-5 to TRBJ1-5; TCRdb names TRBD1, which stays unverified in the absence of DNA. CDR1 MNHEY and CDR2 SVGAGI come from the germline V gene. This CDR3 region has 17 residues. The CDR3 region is CASSYKDRGRGNQPQHF.

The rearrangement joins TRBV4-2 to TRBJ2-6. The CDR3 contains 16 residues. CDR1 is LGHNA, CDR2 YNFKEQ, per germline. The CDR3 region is CASSQEFGVGANVLTF.

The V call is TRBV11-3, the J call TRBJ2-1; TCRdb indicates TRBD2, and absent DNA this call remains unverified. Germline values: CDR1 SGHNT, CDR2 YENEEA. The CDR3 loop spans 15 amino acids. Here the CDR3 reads CASSLDALAGYEQFF.

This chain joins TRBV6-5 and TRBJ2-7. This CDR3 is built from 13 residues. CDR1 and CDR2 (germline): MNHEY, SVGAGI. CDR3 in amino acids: CASKLGTFYEQYF.

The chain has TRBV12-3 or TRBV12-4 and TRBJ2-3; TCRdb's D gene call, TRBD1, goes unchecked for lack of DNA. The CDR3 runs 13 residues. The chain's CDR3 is CASSTGGADTQYF.

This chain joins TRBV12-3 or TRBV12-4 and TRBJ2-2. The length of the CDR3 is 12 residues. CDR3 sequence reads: CASNYYTGELFF.

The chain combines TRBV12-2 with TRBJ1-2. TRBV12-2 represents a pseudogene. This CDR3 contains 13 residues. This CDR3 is CASRLVCCYGYTF.

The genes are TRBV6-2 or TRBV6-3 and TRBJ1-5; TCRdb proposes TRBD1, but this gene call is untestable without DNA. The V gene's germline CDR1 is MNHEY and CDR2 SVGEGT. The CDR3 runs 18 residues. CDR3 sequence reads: CASSYSAPLKDRNQPQHF.